The 25 T cell receptor beta chains in this list originate from one sample, sequenced in a study of metastatic and nonmetastatic thyroid tumors. TCRdb used MiXCR to call clones anew from the PCR reads. The sample shows 64,000 or so clones, 16% of them seen only once. No patient had received any treatment before thyroid surgery. Input material: blood. The source is a male donor with papillary thyroid cancer or a benign thyroid nodule (not recorded which). Some clones in this sample may be carry-over from other donors' samples.

On this clone: The junction departs from the called germline gene at one end, perhaps through a read error. The rearrangement uses TRBV7-3 and TRBJ2-1; D possibly corresponds to TRBD1 (6 bases). Per germline, CDR1 SGHTA and CDR2 FQGTGA. This CDR3 comprises 15 residues. In DNA form, the CDR3 reads TGTGCCAGCAACTTATTCGGGACACGCCGAATTCGGCAGTTCTTC. Translation gives CASNLFGTRRIRQFF.

The chain recombines TRBV9 with TRBJ2-3, with D possibly matching TRBD2 (5 bases). Germline CDR1 and CDR2: SGDLS and YYNGEE. CDR3 length: 18 residues. V was pared by 4 bases and J by 2 bases, with 23 bases between. CDR3 in DNA: TGTGCCAGCAGCATAGTTAGCGTGAGTTCCAGATACACAGATACGCAGTATTTT. Translation gives CASSIVSVSSRYTDTQYF.

This clone was detected many times. The chain joins TRBV11-2 to TRBJ1-2, with a weak D call TRBD1 (5 bases). Germline V gene data show CDR1 as SGHAT and CDR2 as FQNNGV. Trimming took 7 bases from V and 3 from J, leaving 24 bases between them. The CDR3 is made up of 17 amino acids. CDR3: CASIAPPMEGRHYGYTF. In nucleotides, the CDR3 is TGTGCCAGCATCGCCCCCCCTATGGAGGGGAGACACTATGGCTACACCTTC.

In its sample, this clone was seen many times. At the DNA level, this CDR3 is encoded by other sequences in the same sample as well. The rearrangement uses TRBV4-2 and TRBJ2-6; either TRBD1 or TRBD2 may fit D (5 bases each). V lost 1 base and J 0 bases, leaving 10 bases between the germline ends. Germline CDR1 is LGHNA and CDR2 is YNFKEQ. This CDR3 spans 17 amino acids. DNA for the CDR3: TGTGCCAGCAGCCAAGGGGGGTCGAACTCTGGGGCCAACGTCCTGACTTTC. Translating it yields CASSQGGSNSGANVLTF.

This clone was recorded many times. For the CDR3, the DNA is TGTGCCAGCAGTTCTCGAAGGGACTATGGCTACACCTTC. Its translation: CASSSRRDYGYTF. The V gene is TRBV28, the J gene TRBJ1-2; D is undetermined. This CDR3 spans 13 amino acids. V was shortened by 4 bases and J by 3 bases, with 9 bases between the two germline ends. Germline lookup yields CDR1 MDHEN and CDR2 SYDVKM.

This clone showed up many times. This chain connects TRBV15 to TRBJ2-1; TRBD2 aligns across 11 bases. V trimming: 9 bases; J trimming: 5 bases; junction bases outside the gene matches: 3. CDR3 length: 13 amino acids. Germline V gene data show CDR1 as LNHNV and CDR2 as YYDKDF (reference sequence). As DNA, the CDR3 is TGTGCCACACGACTAGCGGGGCACAATGAGCAGTTCTTC. Encoded protein: CATRLAGHNEQFF.

This clone was detected many times. V is TRBV5-6 and J is TRBJ1-4; D remains ambiguous. Germline V gene sequence: CDR1 SGHDT, CDR2 YYEEEE. Between the trimmed V and J ends, which lost 7 bases and 1 base, there was a span of 17 bases. CDR3 length equals 16 residues. CDR3 sequence reads: CASLRGRDETNEKLFF. The CDR3 coding sequence is TGTGCCAGCCTCCGAGGGAGGGATGAAACTAATGAAAAACTGTTTTTT.

Of note for this clone: A much bigger clone sits one base away, suggesting this may be a read error. Other DNA sequences in this sample translate to the same CDR3. The chain joins TRBV11-2 to TRBJ2-5; D unresolved. The CDR3 consists of 11 residues. CDR1 SGHAT and CDR2 FQNNGV come from the germline V gene. CDR3 coding DNA: TGTGCCAGCAGCTTACTTGAGACACAGTACTTC. It specifies CASSLLETQYF.

A note on this clone: A much bigger clone sits one base away, suggesting this may be a read error. This chain links TRBV20-1 with TRBJ1-2; D perhaps matches TRBD1 (5 bases). Trimming took off 5 bases at V and 8 bases at J, with 21 bases between the two ends. This CDR3 spans 14 amino acids. Per the germline V gene, CDR1 is DFQATT and CDR2 is SNEGSKA (reference sequence). CDR3 sequence (DNA): TGCAGTGCTCTGAAATGGGAGGGGATTTGGGGCTACACCTTC. Translating gives CSALKWEGIWGYTF.

The J gene is TRBJ2-7, the V gene TRBV2; D is ambiguous. Germline V CDR1 and CDR2: SNHLY, FYNNEI. The CDR3 spans 19 residues. Trimming left V 2 bases short and J 3 bases short, with 26 bases between. This chain's CDR3 is CASSEYPVSSGARRYEQYF. Here the CDR3 DNA reads TGTGCCAGCAGTGAATACCCGGTCAGTAGTGGAGCCAGGCGCTACGAGCAGTACTTC.

This clone has at least ten counts. The chain combines TRBV2 with TRBJ1-1, with 9 bases identical to TRBD1. The junction had 5 bases not matched to a gene; V was cut back by 6 bases and J by 0 bases. The CDR3 consists of 15 residues. The germline gives CDR1 SNHLY, CDR2 FYNNEI. CDR3 bases: TGTGCCAGCAGGGACAGGGGATGGCTGAACACTGAAGCTTTCTTT. Its translation: CASRDRGWLNTEAFF.

This chain uses TRBV20-1 with TRBJ1-5; TRBD1 is a possible D gene (6 bases). This CDR3 region has 14 residues. Per the germline V gene, CDR1 is DFQATT and CDR2 is SNEGSKA (reference sequence). V lost 2 bases to trimming and J lost 9 bases, with 17 bases between them. The CDR3 nucleotides are TGCAGTGCTAGACTTTTAGACGGGGGGCTGCCCCAGCATTTT. Protein: CSARLLDGGLPQHF.

This clone was detected ten times or more. DNA for the CDR3: TGTGCCAGCAGCTTGGCTAGCTCCTACGAGCAGTACTTC. This gives the protein CASSLASSYEQYF. The chain has TRBV5-6 and TRBJ2-7, with no clear D. The CDR3 spans 13 residues. The V end lost 0 bases, the J end lost 0 bases, and 4 bases lay between the germline ends. Germline loops: CDR1 SGHDT, CDR2 YYEEEE.

This clone was recorded at least ten times. The genes are TRBV30 and TRBJ1-5; D might be TRBD1 (5 bases). Germline CDR1 reads GTSNPN; CDR2 reads SVGIG (reference sequence). CDR3 length equals 14 residues. Trimming pared 5 bases from V and 5 bases from J, leaving 16 bases between. CDR3 bases: TGTGCCTGGGGGACTGGGGACGGACATCAGCCCCAGCATTTT. Translated: CAWGTGDGHQPQHF.

The CDR3 sequence: CASSSLAGALNEQFF. The CDR3 coding sequence is TGTGCCAGCAGCTCTCTAGCGGGGGCCTTAAATGAGCAGTTCTTC. The chain carries TRBV5-4 and TRBJ2-1; 10 nucleotides line up with TRBD2. The J segment lost 7 bases and the V segment lost 3 bases, leaving 7 bases of the junction unmatched. CDR3 length equals 15 residues. Germline CDR1 reads SGHNT; CDR2 reads YYREEE (reference sequence). The full variable domain, in which reference TRBV5-4 and TRBJ2-1 provide the parts outside the CDR3, is ETGVTQSPTHLIKTRGQQVTLRCSSQSGHNTVSWYQQALGQGPQFIFQYYREEENGRGNFPPRFSGLQFPNYSSELNVNALELDDSALYLCASSSLAGALNEQFFGPGTRLTVL.

The V and J genes are TRBV6-5 and TRBJ1-5; the D gene is possibly TRBD1 (5 bases). The CDR3 is 14 residues long. With 4 bases removed from V and 10 bases from J, the gap between germline ends came to 17 bases. Germline loops: CDR1 MNHEY, CDR2 SVGAGI. CDR3 protein: CASSFDSMSRPQHF. The CDR3 DNA reads as TGTGCCAGCAGTTTCGACAGTATGAGTCGTCCCCAGCATTTT.

The table lists this clone with many counts. J is TRBJ1-1 and V is TRBV5-1; D unclear. The CDR3 has 15 residues. The germline V gene encodes CDR1 SGHRS and CDR2 YFSETQ. V shed 4 bases and J shed 2 bases, with 15 bases lying between them. CDR3 residues: CASSPFEGLNTEAFF. The CDR3 nucleotides are TGCGCCAGCAGCCCTTTCGAAGGGCTAAACACTGAAGCTTTCTTT.

This clone was observed a handful of times. V is TRBV6-1 and J is TRBJ1-2; a possible D gene is TRBD1 (6 bases). Trimming cost V 7 bases and J 7 bases, with 19 bases left between them. Looked up from germline, CDR1 is MNHNS and CDR2 is SASEGT. This CDR3 is built from 14 residues. CDR3 DNA sequence: TGTGCCAGCATCCAAGGACAGTGGGCGTTTGGCTACACCTTC. Translated, it gives CASIQGQWAFGYTF.

There are many counts of this clone. This sequence joins TRBV18 and TRBJ1-3; possible D gene TRBD1, 5 bases. The CDR3 has 12 amino acids. Deletions cut 3 bases from V and 5 bases from J, with 5 bases between. CDR1 KGHSH and CDR2 LQKENI come from the germline V gene. CDR3 protein: CASSPDRNTIYF. DNA for the CDR3: TGTGCCAGCTCACCGGACAGAAACACCATATATTTT.

There are many counts of this clone. The chain recombines TRBV7-8 with TRBJ1-2, with TRBD1 matching over 9 bases. After removal of 0 bases from V and 8 bases from J, the junction contained 10 bases not matched to a gene. From germline, CDR1 is SGHVS and CDR2 FQNEAQ. CDR3 size: 16 residues. The CDR3 reads CASSLAGTGTGGGYTF. In nucleotides, the CDR3 is TGTGCCAGCAGCTTAGCGGGGACAGGGACGGGCGGGGGCTACACCTTC.

This clone was observed many times. The chain couples TRBV27 to TRBJ1-2; D is unclear. The CDR3 covers 13 residues. Trimming stripped 2 bases from V and 4 bases from J, with 8 bases between. The germline V gene encodes CDR1 MNHEY and CDR2 SMNVEV (reference sequence). The CDR3 nucleotides read TGTGCCAGCAGTTTAGACCGGGGCTATGGCTACACCTTC. The encoded protein is CASSLDRGYGYTF.

The J gene is TRBJ2-1, the V gene TRBV5-1, with TRBD2 identical over 9 bases. Germline V CDR1 and CDR2: SGHRS, YFSETQ. This CDR3 spans 20 amino acids. The V segment lost 4 bases and the J segment 8 bases; nucleotides outside the gene matches: 25. The CDR3 loop is CASSRSGLAGINLGSYEQFF. For the CDR3, the DNA is TGCGCCAGCAGCCGCTCGGGGCTAGCGGGGATCAATTTAGGCTCCTATGAGCAGTTCTTC.

In this sample, this clone turned up many times. V and J are TRBV27 and TRBJ2-7; D is unresolved. The V and J ends lost 4 bases and 0 bases respectively, with 16 bases between them. Germline CDR1 MNHEY, CDR2 SMNVEV (reference sequence). The CDR3 is 16 amino acids. In DNA form, the CDR3 reads TGTGCCAGCAGTTGGGTTATCGACCTTCACTCCTACGAGCAGTACGTC. Protein sequence: CASSWVIDLHSYEQYV.

Many counts were recorded for this clone. This chain uses TRBV6-4 with TRBJ2-2, with D possibly matching TRBD1 (5 bases). Germline CDR1 MRHNA, CDR2 SNTAGT. This CDR3 region has 15 residues. Trimming cost V 3 bases and J 2 bases, with 10 bases left between them. The chain's CDR3 is CASSEGHDNTGELFF. The CDR3 DNA sequence: TGTGCCAGCAGTGAGGGGCACGACAACACCGGGGAGCTGTTTTTT.

In the case of this clone: A much larger clone lies a single base off, so this may be a read error. The sample has other DNA sequences that encode this CDR3 too. This chain connects TRBV29-1 to TRBJ1-4; D possibly corresponds to TRBD1 (5 bases). From germline, CDR1 is SQVTM and CDR2 ANQGSEA. The V and J ends lost 6 bases and 4 bases respectively, with 9 bases between them. The CDR3 runs 12 residues. CDR3 in amino acids: CSVRDVNEKLFF. CDR3 sequence (DNA): TGCAGCGTACGGGACGTTAATGAAAAACTGTTTTTT.